These T cell receptor beta chains were read from a single sample in a study of T cell responses to AZD1222 COVID-19 vaccine. Data came from immunoSEQ multiplex PCR; TCRdb stores just in-frame clones and leaves some out. The sample lists roughly 100,000 clones, approximately 89% seen once, with 3.3% in the top ten. Sequenced here: peripheral blood, sampled 28 days after the second dose of the MenACWY control vaccine. The receptors originated from an adult who received the MenACWY meningococcal vaccine as a control. Both conserved end residues are part of each CDR3. A D gene is named only where the DNA matches it firmly. Clone size, where shown, is once, few, many, or a class for clones that have expanded.

. TRBJ1-3 . TRBV4-3 15 TGCGCCAGCAGCCAAGGTCGCGGAGTTGGAAACACCATATATTTT CASSQGRGVGNTIYF
TRBD1 TRBJ1-1 once TRBV6-5 15 TGTGCCAGCAGTTACTCGAGACAGGGGAACACTGAAGCTTTCTTT CASSYSRQGNTEAFF
. TRBJ1-2 . TRBV4-3 16 TGCGCCAGCAGCCAAGATTTCGGGAGCCCAACTTATGGCTACACCTTC CASSQDFGSPTYGYTF
TRBD1 TRBJ1-2 . TRBV7-2 14 TGTGCCAGCAGCGAGACAGGGGGCCTAGGCGGCTACACCTTC CASSETGGLGGYTF
. TRBJ2-7 . TRBV6-5 14 TGTGCCAGCAGTAGGGATCAGGGATCTCACGAGCAGTACTTC CASSRDQGSHEQYF
TRBD1 TRBJ1-4 . TRBV7-9 15 TGTGCCAGCAGCCTACAGGGGGCAACTAATGAAAAACTGTTTTTT CASSLQGATNEKLFF
TRBD2 TRBJ2-3 . TRBV5-1 15 TGCGCCAGCACCGGACTAGAAGATGGTACAGATACGCAGTATTTT CASTGLEDGTDTQYF
. TRBJ2-3 . TRBV7-3 15 TGTGCCAGCAGCTTAACCGCGGGGGCCACAGATACGCAGTATTTT CASSLTAGATDTQYF
. TRBJ2-4 . TRBV2 19 TGTGCCAGCAGTGAAGCGCTTCTCAGGAGGGGCGGAGCCAAAAACATTCAGTACTTC CASSEALLRRGGAKNIQYF
. TRBJ2-1 . TRBV4-3 13 TGCGCCAGCAGCCAGGGACACGGCTATGAGCAGTTCTTC CASSQGHGYEQFF
TRBD2 TRBJ2-7 . TRBV27 13 TGTGCCAGCTCCCACGGGGGGGGCTACGAGCAGTACTTC CASSHGGGYEQYF
. TRBJ2-2 . TRBV28 15 TGTGCCAGCAGTTTACTCTCCAAGGGGTCCGGGGAGCTGTTTTTT CASSLLSKGSGELFF
. TRBJ1-6 . TRBV12-3/TRBV12-4 12 TGTGCCAGCAGTTTAGCCTATTCACCCCTCCACTTT CASSLAYSPLHF
TRBD1 TRBJ1-5 once TRBV5-1 14 TGCGCCAGCAGCAAGGGACAGGGTGTTCAGCCCCAGCATTTT CASSKGQGVQPQHF
. TRBJ2-1 few TRBV24-1 15 TGTGCCACCCAGTCAGGGGGGCCTCTTGAGGATGAGCAGTTCTTC CATQSGGPLEDEQFF
. TRBJ1-5 . TRBV19 17 TGTGCCAGTAGTATGGGTATGCGGGGGGGCGCAACCATCCCCCAGCATTTT CASSMGMRGGATIPQHF
TRBD1 TRBJ2-7 . TRBV7-2 15 TGTGCCAGCAGCTTACAAGGACAGGGTAACCACGAGCAGTACTTC CASSLQGQGNHEQYF
. TRBJ1-1 . TRBV15 15 TGTGCCACCAGGGGGGGTCGACAGCCGAACACTGAAGCTTTCTTT CATRGGRQPNTEAFF
TRBD2 TRBJ2-5 . TRBV7-2 17 TGTGCCAGCAGCTTAGAGGGACTAGCGGGGACCGGAGAGACCCAGTACTTC CASSLEGLAGTGETQYF
TRBD1 TRBJ1-2 . TRBV28 15 TGTGCCAGCAGGGGTTGGGGACAGGGGGCCTATGGCTACACCTTC CASRGWGQGAYGYTF
. TRBJ1-5 . TRBV7-9 14 TGTGCCAGCAGCTTTCGGGGGGACAATCAGCCCCAGCATTTT CASSFRGDNQPQHF
. TRBJ2-3 . TRBV6-2/TRBV6-3 18 TGTGCCAGCAGTTACTCGATCGTTCGTACAGGGAGCACAGATACGCAGTATTTT CASSYSIVRTGSTDTQYF
TRBD1 TRBJ1-2 . TRBV7-9 17 TGTGCCAGCAGCTCCCCCTCGGCGCAGGGGGCGTTGGATGGCTACACCTTC CASSSPSAQGALDGYTF
TRBD2 TRBJ2-3 . TRBV5-1 17 TGCGCCAGCAGCTTAGGGACTAGCGGGGGGGGCGCAGATACGCAGTATTTT CASSLGTSGGGADTQYF
. TRBJ2-6 . TRBV4-3 16 TGCGCCAGCAGCCAAGATGGAGGGGCTGGGGCCAACGTCCTGACTTTC CASSQDGGAGANVLTF
TRBD1 TRBJ2-7 . TRBV10-2 14 TGCGCCAGCCTGGCCGGGACAGGGTCCTACGAGCAGTACTTC CASLAGTGSYEQYF
. TRBJ1-2 . TRBV19 15 TGTGCCAGTAGTACCCCCCCGGCAGGGATGGGTGGCTACACCTTC CASSTPPAGMGGYTF
. TRBJ2-3 . TRBV4-2 17 TGTGCCAGCAGCCAAGTAGGCCAAGGGGGGTTAACAGATACGCAGTATTTT CASSQVGQGGLTDTQYF
TRBD1 TRBJ1-4 . TRBV3-1/TRBV3-2 15 TGTGCCAGCAGCCCGGGGACAGGGGGCTATGAAAAACTGTTTTTT CASSPGTGGYEKLFF
. TRBJ1-1 . TRBV11-2 14 TGTGCCAGCAGCTTAGATCCCAGTAACACTGAAGCTTTCTTT CASSLDPSNTEAFF
. TRBJ1-2 . TRBV7-6 15 TGTGCCAGCAGCTCCCAACAGGGTCTAGACTATGGCTACACCTTC CASSSQQGLDYGYTF
TRBD1 TRBJ2-2 . TRBV10-2 16 TGCGCCAGCAGTGAGCGCGGACAGGCAAACACCGGGGAGCTGTTTTTT CASSERGQANTGELFF
. TRBJ1-2 . TRBV7-6 15 TGTGCCAGCAGCTTAGCTCCGGGGGAAGCCTATGGCTACACCTTC CASSLAPGEAYGYTF
TRBD2 TRBJ2-3 . TRBV6-2/TRBV6-3 15 TGTGCCAGCAGTTTTCTAGCGGGGGGATCAGATACGCAGTATTTT CASSFLAGGSDTQYF
. TRBJ1-1 . TRBV28 14 TGTGCCAGCAGCTCGGGACGGGTGAACACTGAAGCTTTCTTT CASSSGRVNTEAFF
. TRBJ2-7 . TRBV5-1 14 TGCGCCAGCAAAGGAAGATGGAGTGACTACGAGCAGTACTTC CASKGRWSDYEQYF
. TRBJ1-5 . TRBV4-2 16 TGTGCCAGCAGCCAAGGGGCCTCTAATAGCAATCAGCCCCAGCATTTT CASSQGASNSNQPQHF
TRBD1 TRBJ2-3 once TRBV7-9 16 TGTGCCAGCAGCTCGCTCGGGACAGAGAGCACAGATACGCAGTATTTT CASSSLGTESTDTQYF
. TRBJ1-2 . TRBV3-1/TRBV3-2 14 TGTGCCAGCAGCCAGACTCGGACAGTTGAGGGCTACACCTTC CASSQTRTVEGYTF
. TRBJ2-7 . TRBV27 12 TGTGCCAGCAGTTCCCGGACGGGGGAGCAGTACTTC CASSSRTGEQYF
TRBD2 TRBJ2-5 . TRBV5-1 16 TGCGCCAGCAGCTTCCGACTAGCGGGGGCCCAAGAGACCCAGTACTTC CASSFRLAGAQETQYF
TRBD2 TRBJ2-3 . TRBV5-4 17 TGTGCCAGCAGTTACGGACTAGCGGGGGGGCAGGGAGATACGCAGTATTTT CASSYGLAGGQGDTQYF
. TRBJ2-3 . TRBV5-1 19 TGCGCCAGCAGAGAGGCTCCCGGTGTTGCGGGGACTAGCACAGATACGCAGTATTTT CASREAPGVAGTSTDTQYF
. TRBJ2-1 . TRBV6-5 14 TGTGCCAGCAAGGTGTACAGGACTAACAATGAGCAGTTCTTC CASKVYRTNNEQFF
. TRBJ1-1 . TRBV29-1 13 TGCAGCGTTGTGGGGGCCGGTGGAGGTGAAGCTTTCTTT CSVVGAGGGEAFF
. TRBJ2-4 . TRBV3-1/TRBV3-2 15 TGTGCCAGCAGCCCAATGGGGGCAGGGAAAAACATTCAGTACTTC CASSPMGAGKNIQYF
. TRBJ1-1 . TRBV30 14 TGTGCCTGGAGTGTTGGATATTCGAACACTGAAGCTTTCTTT CAWSVGYSNTEAFF
. TRBJ1-3 few TRBV25-1 14 TGTGCCAGCAGTAGGGCAGGGTTGGGAAACACCATATATTTT CASSRAGLGNTIYF
. TRBJ1-6 . TRBV4-1 17 TGCGCCAGCAGCCAAGTCAAGGACAGCCAACTTAATTCACCCCTCCACTTT CASSQVKDSQLNSPLHF
TRBD1 TRBJ1-2 . TRBV18 17 TGTGCCAGCTCACCACCCGGCTCGCCGGGACAGGTGGATGGCTACACCTTC CASSPPGSPGQVDGYTF
. TRBJ1-1 . TRBV29-1 13 TGCAGCGTTGCCCGGGACGGAAACACTGAAGCTTTCTTT CSVARDGNTEAFF
. TRBJ2-3 . TRBV5-6 14 TGTGCCAGCAGCCTGTTTGGCGATTCAGATACGCAGTATTTT CASSLFGDSDTQYF